This is a list of T cell receptor beta chains from one sample in a study of T cell changes during pregnancy in multiple sclerosis. Measured with immunoSEQ multiplex PCR; TCRdb has only the in-frame clones, and not every one. The sample has 25,000 to 30,000 clones; nearly 90% are singletons. Sequenced here: CD8+ T cells from peripheral blood mononuclear cells, sampled in the second trimester of pregnancy. Receptors originate from a female donor with multiple sclerosis, enrolled in a pregnancy study. The CDR3 runs from the conserved cysteine through the conserved F or W. A D gene is named only where the DNA matches it firmly. Rows give clone size only sometimes, using once, few, many, or a class for an expanded clone.

TRBV30	TRBJ2-1	.	.	TGTGCCTGGAGTGCCGAGGGTGGGAGTACGGATGAGCAGTTCTTC	CAWSAEGGSTDEQFF
TRBV27	TRBJ1-2	.	.	TGTGCCAGCAGTCCGTCCGGAGGCTATGGCTACACCTTC	CASSPSGGYGYTF
TRBV6-4	TRBJ2-5	.	.	TGTGCCAGCAGTGACTCGGGAGGAATAAGGGGAGAGACCCAGTACTTC	CASSDSGGIRGETQYF
TRBV27	TRBJ1-2	.	TRBD1	TGTGCCAGCAGTCAGACAGGGTCGAGGTATGGCTACACCTTC	CASSQTGSRYGYTF
TRBV6-6	TRBJ1-6	few	TRBD1	TGTGCCAGCAGTTACTCCGGGACAGGGAGTTCACCCCTCCACTTT	CASSYSGTGSSPLHF
TRBV14	TRBJ1-6	.	TRBD1	TGTGCCAGCAGCCAAGGGTTGACAGGGAGAAGGCTTGATAATTCACCCCTCCACTTT	CASSQGLTGRRLDNSPLHF
TRBV2	TRBJ1-2	once	.	TGTGCCAGCAGTGATCTTAGCAAACCTAACTATGGCTACACCTTC	CASSDLSKPNYGYTF
TRBV11-2	TRBJ2-3	.	.	TGTGCCAGCAGCTTAGAAACGTCGGCAGATACGCAGTATTTT	CASSLETSADTQYF
TRBV7-7	TRBJ2-7	.	TRBD1	TGTGCCAGCAGCCCTGGGACAGGGTACGAGCAGTACTTC	CASSPGTGYEQYF
TRBV11-2	TRBJ2-7	.	.	TGTGCCAGCAGCTTAGATCTCTCCAGGGTCTACGAGCAGTACTTC	CASSLDLSRVYEQYF
TRBV13	TRBJ1-2	.	.	TGTGCCAGCAGCTTAGGCAGGGCGCGGGGCTACACCTTC	CASSLGRARGYTF
TRBV5-1	TRBJ2-1	.	TRBD1	TGCGCCAGCAGGCACAGGGGGCGCGGGTACTTAGGTGAGCAGTTCTTC	CASRHRGRGYLGEQFF
TRBV28	TRBJ2-7	.	TRBD2	TGTGCCAGCAGTTTACTAGCGGGAGGGCCGTACGAGCAGTACTTC	CASSLLAGGPYEQYF
TRBV2	TRBJ1-4	.	.	TGTGCCAGCCTTCACCCTGGACAGCCAACTAATGAAAAACTGTTTTTT	CASLHPGQPTNEKLFF
TRBV7-9	TRBJ2-3	.	TRBD2	TGTGCCAGCAGCTCGAGACTAGCGGGGGGGGGCACAGATACGCAGTATTTT	CASSSRLAGGGTDTQYF
TRBV7-8	TRBJ2-7	few	TRBD1	TGTGCCAGCAGAGGACAGGGCTACGAGCAGTACTTC	CASRGQGYEQYF
TRBV9	TRBJ2-3	.	.	TGTGCCAGCAGCGTAGGTCTGTGGGCCGAAGATACGCAGTATTTT	CASSVGLWAEDTQYF
TRBV7-3	TRBJ1-6	.	.	TGTGCCAGACTACACGGACTGATCACTTCACCCCTCCACTTT	CARLHGLITSPLHF
TRBV27	TRBJ1-1	.	TRBD1	TGTGCCAGCAGTCCTCGACAGGGGCCACCCTCGAACACTGAAGCTTTCTTT	CASSPRQGPPSNTEAFF
TRBV2	TRBJ2-5	.	TRBD1	TGTGCCAGCAGTGAAAGGGACAGGCCCCAAGAGACCCAGTACTTC	CASSERDRPQETQYF
TRBV27	TRBJ1-1	.	TRBD1	TGTGCCAGCAGTTTCGTTGGGACAGGGGGAACTGAAGCTTTCTTT	CASSFVGTGGTEAFF
TRBV11-2	TRBJ1-1	.	TRBD1	TGTGCCAGCAGCTCCCCGGGACAGCAGAACACTGAAGCTTTCTTT	CASSSPGQQNTEAFF
TRBV7-2	TRBJ1-1	.	.	TGTGCCAGCAGCTTAAGGGGGGGGTTGAACACTGAAGCTTTCTTT	CASSLRGGLNTEAFF
TRBV9	TRBJ2-7	.	.	TGTGCCAGCAGCGTGTTGGGCAACTTTTACGAGCAGTACTTC	CASSVLGNFYEQYF
TRBV4-3	TRBJ1-2	.	.	TGCGCCAGCAGCCAAGACAGGGAAGGATACGGCTACACCTTC	CASSQDREGYGYTF
TRBV27	TRBJ2-7	.	.	TGTGCCAGCAGTTCGGGACTCATAGGCGGGGAGCAGTACTTC	CASSSGLIGGEQYF
TRBV14	TRBJ2-1	.	.	TGTGCCAGCAGCCAAGAGACAGGCGACTCCTACAATGAGCAGTTCTTC	CASSQETGDSYNEQFF
TRBV27	TRBJ2-2	once	.	TGTGCCAGCAGTCTAAGGGGTGGGGAGCTGTTTTTT	CASSLRGGELFF
TRBV19	TRBJ2-1	.	TRBD2	TGTGCCAGTAGTATAGATCTAGCGGGAGTTTTGTACAATGAGCAGTTCTTC	CASSIDLAGVLYNEQFF
TRBV7-8	TRBJ2-6	.	.	TGTGCCAGCAGCTTCTGGTTGTCAGGCTCTGGGGCCAACGTCCTGACTTTC	CASSFWLSGSGANVLTF